Here is one T cell receptor (beta chain) with its context. The data stem from a study of CD8 T cells in Susac syndrome. TCR beta from blood CD8+ and CD4+ T cells was sequenced. The multiple sclerosis control group comprised treatment-naive patients with stable or active relapsing-remitting disease. There are 14 residues in the CDR3. With 0 bases removed from V and 3 bases from J, the gap between germline ends came to 9 bases. Germline V gene sequence: CDR1 SGHDT, CDR2 YYEEEE. cDNA came from around 0.5 to 1 ug RNA primed by random hexamers. TCRdb processed the immunoSEQ multiplex PCR reads anew with MiXCR; each CDR3 protein has one entry. The profile shows 150,000 to 250,000 distinct CDR3 sequences, about 96% of them singletons.

The specimen sequenced was CD4+ T cells from PBMCs. The chain links TRBV5-6 to TRBJ1-2; D uncertain. The source of this sequence is a human donor with multiple sclerosis. As DNA, the CDR3 is TGTGCCAGCAGCTTGGACGGATGGTACTATGGCTACACCTTC. This encodes CASSLDGWYYGYTF.